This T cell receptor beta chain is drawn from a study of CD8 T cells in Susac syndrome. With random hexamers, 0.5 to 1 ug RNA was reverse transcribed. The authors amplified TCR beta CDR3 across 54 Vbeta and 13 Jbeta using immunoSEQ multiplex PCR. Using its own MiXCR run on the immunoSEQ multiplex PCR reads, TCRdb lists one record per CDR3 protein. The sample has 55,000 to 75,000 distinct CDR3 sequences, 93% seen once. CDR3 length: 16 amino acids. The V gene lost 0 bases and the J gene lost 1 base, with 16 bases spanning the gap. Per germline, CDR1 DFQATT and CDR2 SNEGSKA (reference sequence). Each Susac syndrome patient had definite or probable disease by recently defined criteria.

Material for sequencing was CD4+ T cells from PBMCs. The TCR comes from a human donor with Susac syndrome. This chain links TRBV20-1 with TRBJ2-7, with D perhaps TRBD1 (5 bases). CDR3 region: CSARDPLTVASYEQYF. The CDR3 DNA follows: TGCAGTGCTAGAGACCCCCTGACAGTGGCTTCCTACGAGCAGTACTTC.